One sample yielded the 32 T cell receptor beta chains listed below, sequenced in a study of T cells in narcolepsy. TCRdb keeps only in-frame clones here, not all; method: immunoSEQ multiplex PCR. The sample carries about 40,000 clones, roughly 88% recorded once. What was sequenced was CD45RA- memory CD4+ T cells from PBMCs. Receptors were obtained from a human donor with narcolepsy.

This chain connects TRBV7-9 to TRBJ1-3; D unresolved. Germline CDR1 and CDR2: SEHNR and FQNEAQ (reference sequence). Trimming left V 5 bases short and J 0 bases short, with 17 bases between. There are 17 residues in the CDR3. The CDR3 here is CASSVAQGRSSGNTIYF. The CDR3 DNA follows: TGTGCCAGCAGCGTCGCCCAAGGGAGATCCTCTGGAAACACCATATATTTT. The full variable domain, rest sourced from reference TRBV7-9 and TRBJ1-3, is DTGVSQNPRHKITKRGQNVTFRCDPISEHNRLYWYRQTLGQGPEFLTYFQNEAQLEKSRLLSDRFSAERPKGSFSTLEIQRTEQGDSAMYLCASSVAQGRSSGNTIYFGEGSWLTVV.

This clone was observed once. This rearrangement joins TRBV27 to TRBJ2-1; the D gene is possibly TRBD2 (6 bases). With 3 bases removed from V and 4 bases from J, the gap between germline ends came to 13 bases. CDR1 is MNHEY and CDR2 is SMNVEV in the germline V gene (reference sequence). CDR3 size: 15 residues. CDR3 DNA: TGTGCCAGCAGTTTCCGCGGGACGACATACAATGAGCAGTTCTTC. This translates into CASSFRGTTYNEQFF.

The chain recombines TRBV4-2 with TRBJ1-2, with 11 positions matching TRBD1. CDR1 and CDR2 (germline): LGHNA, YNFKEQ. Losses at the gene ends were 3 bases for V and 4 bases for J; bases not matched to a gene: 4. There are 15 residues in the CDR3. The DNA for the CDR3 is TGTGCCAGCAGCCAGGACAGGGGGCCGGGCTATGGCTACACCTTC. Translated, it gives CASSQDRGPGYGYTF.

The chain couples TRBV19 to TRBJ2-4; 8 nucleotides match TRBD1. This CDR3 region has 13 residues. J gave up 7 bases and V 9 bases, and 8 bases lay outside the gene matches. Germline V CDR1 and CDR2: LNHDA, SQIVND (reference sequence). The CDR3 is CASRVTGGNIQYF. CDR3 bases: TGTGCCAGCCGGGTAACAGGGGGGAACATTCAGTACTTC.

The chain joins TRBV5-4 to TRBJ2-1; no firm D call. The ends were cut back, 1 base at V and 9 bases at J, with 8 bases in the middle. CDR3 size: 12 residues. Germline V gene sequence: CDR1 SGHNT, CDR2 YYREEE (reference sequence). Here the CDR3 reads CASSLPGGEQFF. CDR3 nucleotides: TGTGCCAGCAGCTTGCCGGGCGGTGAGCAGTTCTTC.

This chain's CDR3 is CASSPSRQGRQETQYF. CDR3 sequence (DNA): TGTGCCAGCAGTCCCTCCCGACAGGGCAGACAAGAGACCCAGTACTTC. This chain uses TRBV27 with TRBJ2-5, with 7 bases fitting TRBD1. This CDR3 spans 16 amino acids. Trimming took 5 bases from V and 2 from J; bases not matched to a gene: 11. Per germline, CDR1 MNHEY and CDR2 SMNVEV (reference sequence).

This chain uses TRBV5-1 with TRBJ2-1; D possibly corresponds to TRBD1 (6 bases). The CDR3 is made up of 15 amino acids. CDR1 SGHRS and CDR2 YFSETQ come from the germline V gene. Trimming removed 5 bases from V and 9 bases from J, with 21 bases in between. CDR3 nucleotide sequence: TGCGCCAGCAGGAGGTTGGGGCAGGGGAAGGCTGAGCAGTTCTTC. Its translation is CASRRLGQGKAEQFF.

The CDR3 region is CASSLETSGIDEQYF. DNA for the CDR3: TGTGCCAGCAGCTTGGAGACTAGCGGGATCGACGAGCAGTACTTC. This chain joins TRBV5-6 and TRBJ2-7; 11 nucleotides agree with TRBD2. This CDR3 is built from 15 residues. Germline V gives CDR1 SGHDT, CDR2 YYEEEE. With V trimmed by 0 bases and J by 5 bases, 4 bases remained unmatched. The full variable domain, with the rest looked up from reference TRBV5-6 and TRBJ2-7, is DAGVTQSPTHLIKTRGQQVTLRCSPKSGHDTVSWYQQALGQGPQFIFQYYEEEERQRGNFPDRFSGHQFPNYSSELNVNALLLGDSALYLCASSLETSGIDEQYFGPGTRLTVT.

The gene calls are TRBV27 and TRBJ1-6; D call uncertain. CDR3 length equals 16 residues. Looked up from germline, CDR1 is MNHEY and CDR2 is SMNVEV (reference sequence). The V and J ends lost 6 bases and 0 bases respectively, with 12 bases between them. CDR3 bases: TGTGCCAGCAGCCGGGAGATTAGCTCCTATAATTCACCCCTCCACTTT. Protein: CASSREISSYNSPLHF.

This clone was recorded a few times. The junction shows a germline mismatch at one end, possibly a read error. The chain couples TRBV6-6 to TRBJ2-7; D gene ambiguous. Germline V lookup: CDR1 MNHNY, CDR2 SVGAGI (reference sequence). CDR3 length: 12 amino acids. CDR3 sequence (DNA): TGTGCCATCAGTGATCCCAACCGCGAGCAGTACTTC. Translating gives CAISDPNREQYF.

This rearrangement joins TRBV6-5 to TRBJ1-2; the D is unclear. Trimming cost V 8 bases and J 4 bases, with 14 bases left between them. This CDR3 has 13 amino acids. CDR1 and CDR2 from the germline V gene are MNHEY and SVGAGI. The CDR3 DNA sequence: TGTGCCAGCGCGGAGCTGGCCCGCTATGGCTACACCTTC. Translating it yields CASAELARYGYTF.

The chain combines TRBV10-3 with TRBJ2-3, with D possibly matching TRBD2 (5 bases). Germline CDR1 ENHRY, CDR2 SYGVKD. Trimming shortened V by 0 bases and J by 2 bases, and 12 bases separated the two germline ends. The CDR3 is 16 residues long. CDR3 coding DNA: TGTGCCATCAGTGAGTCGAAACAGCGGACCACAGATACGCAGTATTTT. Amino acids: CAISESKQRTTDTQYF.

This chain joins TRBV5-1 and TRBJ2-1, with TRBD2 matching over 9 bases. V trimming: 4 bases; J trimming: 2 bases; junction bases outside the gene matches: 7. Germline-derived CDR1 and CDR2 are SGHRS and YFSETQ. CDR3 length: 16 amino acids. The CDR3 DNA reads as TGCGCCAGCAGCAGCGGACTAGCGAGTACCTACAATGAGCAGTTCTTC. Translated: CASSSGLASTYNEQFF.

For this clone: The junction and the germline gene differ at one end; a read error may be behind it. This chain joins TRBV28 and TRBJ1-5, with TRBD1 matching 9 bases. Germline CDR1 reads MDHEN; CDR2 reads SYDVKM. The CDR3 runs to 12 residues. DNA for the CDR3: TGTGCCAGCAGGGCCCGGGACAGGGAAGGGAATTTT. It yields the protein CASRARDREGNF.

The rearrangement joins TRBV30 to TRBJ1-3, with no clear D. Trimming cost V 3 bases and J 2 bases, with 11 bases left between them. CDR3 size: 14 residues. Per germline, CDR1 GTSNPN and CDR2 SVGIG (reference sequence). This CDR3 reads CAWSPRRAGNTIYF. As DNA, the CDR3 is TGTGCCTGGAGCCCCCGTAGGGCTGGAAACACCATATATTTT.

The CDR3 protein is CASREQLMRGKLFF. The CDR3 nucleotides read TGTGCCAGCAGGGAACAGTTGATGAGGGGAAAACTGTTTTTT. The chain is built from TRBV2 and TRBJ1-4, with D perhaps TRBD1 (5 bases). The CDR3 runs to 14 residues. Per the germline V gene, CDR1 is SNHLY and CDR2 is FYNNEI. Trimming stripped 6 bases from V and 10 bases from J, with 18 bases between.

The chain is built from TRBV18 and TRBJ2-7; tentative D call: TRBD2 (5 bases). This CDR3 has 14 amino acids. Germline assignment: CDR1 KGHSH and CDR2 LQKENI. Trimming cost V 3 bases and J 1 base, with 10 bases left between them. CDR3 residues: CASSPELVSYEQYF. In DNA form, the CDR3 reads TGTGCCAGCTCACCCGAACTAGTTTCCTACGAGCAGTACTTC.

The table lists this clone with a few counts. CDR3 protein: CASSQGRPGPGTGELFF. CDR3 bases: TGCGCCAGCAGCCAAGGTCGACCGGGGCCGGGCACCGGGGAGCTGTTTTTT. V and J are TRBV4-3 and TRBJ2-2, with D perhaps assigned TRBD1 or TRBD2 (5 bases each). V was trimmed by 1 base and J by 4 bases, leaving 16 bases between them. The CDR3 totals 17 residues. Germline lookup yields CDR1 LGHNA and CDR2 YSLEER.

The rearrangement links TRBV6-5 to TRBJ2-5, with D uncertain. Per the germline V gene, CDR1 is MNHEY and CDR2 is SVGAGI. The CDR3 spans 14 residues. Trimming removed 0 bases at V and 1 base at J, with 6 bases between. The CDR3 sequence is CASSYSTGQETQYF. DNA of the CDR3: TGTGCCAGCAGTTACTCTACCGGCCAAGAGACCCAGTACTTC.

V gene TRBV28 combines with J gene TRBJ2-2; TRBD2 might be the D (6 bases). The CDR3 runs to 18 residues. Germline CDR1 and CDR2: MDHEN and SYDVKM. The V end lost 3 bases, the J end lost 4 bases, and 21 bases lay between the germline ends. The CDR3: CASSFPRLGGVRTGELFF. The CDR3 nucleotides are TGTGCCAGCAGTTTCCCCCGACTTGGCGGGGTTCGCACCGGGGAGCTGTTTTTT.

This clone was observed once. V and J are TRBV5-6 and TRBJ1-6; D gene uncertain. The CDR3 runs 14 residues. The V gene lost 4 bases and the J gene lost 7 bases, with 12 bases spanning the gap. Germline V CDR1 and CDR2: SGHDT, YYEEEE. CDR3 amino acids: CASSRREPNSPLHF. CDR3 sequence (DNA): TGTGCCAGCAGCAGACGGGAGCCGAATTCACCCCTCCACTTT.

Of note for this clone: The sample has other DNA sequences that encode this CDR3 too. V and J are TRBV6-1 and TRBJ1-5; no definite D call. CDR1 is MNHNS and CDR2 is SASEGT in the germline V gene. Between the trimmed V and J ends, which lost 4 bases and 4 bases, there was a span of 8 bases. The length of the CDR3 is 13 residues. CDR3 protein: CASSVEENQPQHF. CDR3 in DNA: TGTGCCAGCAGTGTAGAGGAGAATCAGCCCCAGCATTTT.

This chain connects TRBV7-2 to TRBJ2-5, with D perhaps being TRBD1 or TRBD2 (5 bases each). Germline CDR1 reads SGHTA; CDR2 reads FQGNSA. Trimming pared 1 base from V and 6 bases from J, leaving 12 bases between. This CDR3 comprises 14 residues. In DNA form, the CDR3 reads TGTGCCAGCAGCTTAGGGGGACCTCCACAGACCCAGTACTTC. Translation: CASSLGGPPQTQYF.

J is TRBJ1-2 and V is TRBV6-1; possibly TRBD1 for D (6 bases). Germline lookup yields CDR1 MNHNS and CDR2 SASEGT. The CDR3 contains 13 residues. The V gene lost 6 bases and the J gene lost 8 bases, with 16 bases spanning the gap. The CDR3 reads CASSSTGWGGYTF. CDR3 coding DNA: TGTGCCAGCAGCTCCACAGGGTGGGGCGGCTACACCTTC.

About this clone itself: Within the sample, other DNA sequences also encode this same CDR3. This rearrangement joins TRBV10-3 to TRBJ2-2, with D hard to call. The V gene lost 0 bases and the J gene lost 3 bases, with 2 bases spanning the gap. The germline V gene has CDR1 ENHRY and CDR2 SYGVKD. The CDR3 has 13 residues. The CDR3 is CAISESYTGELFF. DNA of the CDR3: TGTGCCATCAGTGAGTCTTACACCGGGGAGCTGTTTTTT.

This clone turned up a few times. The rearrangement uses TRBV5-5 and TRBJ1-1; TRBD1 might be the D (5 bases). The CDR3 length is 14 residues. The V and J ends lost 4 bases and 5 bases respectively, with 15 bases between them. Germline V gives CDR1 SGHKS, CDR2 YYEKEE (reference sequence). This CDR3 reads CASSPGLPGTEAFF. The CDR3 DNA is TGTGCCAGCAGCCCGGGACTTCCTGGGACTGAAGCTTTCTTT.

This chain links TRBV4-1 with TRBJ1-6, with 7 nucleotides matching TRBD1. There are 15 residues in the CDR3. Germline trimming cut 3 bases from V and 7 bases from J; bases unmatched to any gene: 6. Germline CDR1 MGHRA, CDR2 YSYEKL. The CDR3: CASSQGTDLNSPLHF. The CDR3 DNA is TGCGCCAGCAGCCAGGGGACAGATCTAAATTCACCCCTCCACTTT.

This CDR3 reads CASSLLRDREHEQYF. CDR3 nucleotides: TGTGCCAGCAGCTTACTCCGCGACAGGGAGCACGAGCAGTACTTC. The chain couples TRBV11-2 to TRBJ2-7; TRBD1 matches at 7 bases. From germline, CDR1 is SGHAT and CDR2 FQNNGV. With 2 bases clipped from V and 5 bases from J, the junction kept 9 bases outside the gene matches. The CDR3 consists of 15 residues.

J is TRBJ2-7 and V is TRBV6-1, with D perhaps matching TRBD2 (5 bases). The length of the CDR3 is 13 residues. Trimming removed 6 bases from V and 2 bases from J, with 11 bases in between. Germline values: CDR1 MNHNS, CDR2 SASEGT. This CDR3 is CASSRGQPYEQYF. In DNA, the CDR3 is TGTGCCAGCAGCCGAGGGCAGCCCTACGAGCAGTACTTC.

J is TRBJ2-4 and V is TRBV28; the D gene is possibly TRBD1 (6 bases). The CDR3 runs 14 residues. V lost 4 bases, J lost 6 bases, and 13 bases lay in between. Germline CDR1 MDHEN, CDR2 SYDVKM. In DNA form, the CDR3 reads TGTGCCAGCAGTTCCGACAGGTCCGGAAACATTCAGTACTTC. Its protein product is CASSSDRSGNIQYF.

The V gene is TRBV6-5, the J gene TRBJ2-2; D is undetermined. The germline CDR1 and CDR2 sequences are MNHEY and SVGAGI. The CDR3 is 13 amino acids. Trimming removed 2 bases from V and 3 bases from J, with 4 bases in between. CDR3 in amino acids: CASSYQDTGELFF. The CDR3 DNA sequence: TGTGCCAGCAGTTACCAGGACACCGGGGAGCTGTTTTTT.

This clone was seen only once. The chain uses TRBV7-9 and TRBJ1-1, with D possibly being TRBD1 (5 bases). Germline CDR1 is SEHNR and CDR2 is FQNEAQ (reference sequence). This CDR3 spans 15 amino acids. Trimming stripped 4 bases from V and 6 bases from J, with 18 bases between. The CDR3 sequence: CASSSLGGELAEAFF. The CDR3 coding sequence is TGTGCCAGCAGCTCCCTGGGGGGGGAGCTTGCTGAAGCTTTCTTT. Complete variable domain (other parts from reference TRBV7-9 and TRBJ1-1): DTGVSQNPRHKITKRGQNVTFRCDPISEHNRLYWYRQTLGQGPEFLTYFQNEAQLEKSRLLSDRFSAERPKGSFSTLEIQRTEQGDSAMYLCASSSLGGELAEAFFGQGTRLTVV.